This TCR beta chain was sequenced for a study of blood T cell repertoires in COVID-19. The assay was immunoSEQ multiplex PCR, and TCRdb's table has in-frame clones only and misses some. The data hold roughly 250,000 clones, with about 90% observed a single time. V was clipped by 7 bases and J by 6 bases, with 19 bases between them. Per the germline V gene, CDR1 is SNHLY and CDR2 is FYNNEI. This CDR3 spans 15 amino acids. The TCR sequence derives from a woman between 25 and 40 years old with acute COVID-19. The sequenced sample was PBMCs or T cells enriched from blood (not recorded which). J is TRBJ2-1 and V is TRBV2, with D possibly matching TRBD2 (6 bases). The CDR3 loop is CASKDISGPANEQFF. The CDR3 nucleotides are TGTGCCAGCAAAGATATAAGCGGGCCCGCCAATGAGCAGTTCTTC.